This T cell receptor beta chain was captured by sequencing in a study of T cells after somatic rescue of genetic block (TCRdb year 2020). Turning to the overall study: What the study looked at was long-term robustness, specifically in a T-cell system that came about through somatic rescue of a genetic block in T-cell development.

The protocol used for the library was the immunoSEQ multiplex PCR assay. TCRdb stores this immuneACCESS table with in-frame sequences only. Part of the clones is absent; in the studies checked, under half of the shortfall reflects unresolved V genes, and no reason is known for the rest. The sample table contains roughly 92,000 clones; only one count was recorded for over 80% of them. The biggest ten clones account for 1.6% of the sample. Via the germline V gene (reference sequence), CDR1 is MNHEY and CDR2 SMNVEV. Trimming costs V 6 bases and J 8 bases, and their ends lie 16 bases apart. The CDR3 runs 13 amino acids, cysteine and phenylalanine included. Only the CDR3 portion is preserved as DNA: 39 bases, with reading frame beginning at the first base. As for this clone: The clone's antigen remains unknown. Within one base of it there is no much larger clone, and no base qualities were kept.

Specimen: peripheral blood mononuclear cells (PBMCs). The clonotype originates from a young woman. The V and J genes are TRBV27 and TRBJ1-2; a tentative D call is TRBD1 (5 bases match). The sequence in DNA is TGTGCCAGCAGCTGGGGACCGCGCTTAGGCTACACCTTC. Its protein reads: CASSWGPRLGYTF.